One and the same sample provided the 5 T cell receptor beta chains below, sequenced in a study of T cells after somatic rescue of genetic block (TCRdb year 2020). Libraries were made using the immunoSEQ multiplex PCR assay. Entries here come from immuneACCESS through TCRdb and include only in-frame sequences with V and J called. Some clones fail to appear in such tables; in the studies checked, an unresolved V gene covers under half of the shortfall, and the cause of the remainder is unknown. This sample comprises under 15,000 clones, approximately 74% of them detected only once. The ten largest make up approximately 12% of the sample. The material sequenced was peripheral blood mononuclear cells (PBMCs). Source of these receptors: a boy younger than 18.

The chain joins TRBV30 to TRBJ1-5, with a tentative D call TRBD1 (5 bases). V lost 2 bases and J 2 bases, leaving 10 bases between the germline ends. From germline, CDR1 is GTSNPN and CDR2 SVGIG (reference sequence). This CDR3 region has 14 residues. The CDR3 is CAWSPPGGNQPQHF. In DNA, the CDR3 is TGTGCCTGGAGTCCTCCGGGGGGCAATCAGCCCCAGCATTTT.

Here the CDR3 DNA reads TGTGCCAGTAGTGTATTTCAGGGGCCAAGCAATCAGCCCCAGCATTTT. It yields the protein CASSVFQGPSNQPQHF. The J gene is TRBJ1-5, the V gene TRBV19; maybe TRBD1 (6 bases). CDR1 and CDR2 (germline): LNHDA, SQIVND (reference sequence). There are 16 residues in the CDR3. V was cut by 5 bases and J by 1 base, with 15 bases left in between.

V usage is TRBV19 and J usage is TRBJ1-5, with D maybe TRBD1 (6 bases). Per germline, CDR1 LNHDA and CDR2 SQIVND (reference sequence). The CDR3 sequence is 18 residues long. V lost 4 bases and J lost 0, with 19 bases in between. CDR3 nucleotides: TGTGCCAGTAGTAGGGGGGGTGCAGGGGCTTATAGCAATCAGCCCCAGCATTTT. Protein product: CASSRGGAGAYSNQPQHF.

This clone was seen only a few times. V usage is TRBV11-2 and J usage is TRBJ2-3; 10 bases fit TRBD2. This CDR3 spans 16 amino acids. The junction had 3 bases not matched to a gene; V was cut back by 3 bases and J by 0 bases. Germline CDR1 and CDR2: SGHAT and FQNNGV. The CDR3 DNA is TGTGCCAGCAGCTTCCTAGCGGGGGCGAGCACAGATACGCAGTATTTT. It yields the protein CASSFLAGASTDTQYF.

This clone qualifies as large. CDR3 in amino acids: CASSYPGGEQYF. DNA for the CDR3: TGTGCCAGCAGTTACCCGGGAGGCGAGCAGTACTTC. This rearrangement joins TRBV6-6 to TRBJ2-7; TRBD2 matches 7 bases. The CDR3 is made up of 12 amino acids. The V and J ends lost 2 bases and 6 bases, in that order; junction bases with no gene match: 1. Germline values: CDR1 MNHNY, CDR2 SVGAGI (reference sequence).